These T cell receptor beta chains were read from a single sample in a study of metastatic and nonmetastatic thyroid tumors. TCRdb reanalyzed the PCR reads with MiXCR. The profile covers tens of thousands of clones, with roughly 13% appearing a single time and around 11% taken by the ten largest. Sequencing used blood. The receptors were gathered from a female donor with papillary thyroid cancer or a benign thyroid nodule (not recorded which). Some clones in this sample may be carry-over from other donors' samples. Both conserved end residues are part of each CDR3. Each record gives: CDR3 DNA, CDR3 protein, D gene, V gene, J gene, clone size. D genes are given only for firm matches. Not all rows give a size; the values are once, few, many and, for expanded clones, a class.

cdr3_nt: TGTGCCAGCAGGGGGAGACAGGGGACTACTGAAGCTTTCTTT; cdr3_aa: CASRGRQGTTEAFF; d_call: TRBD1; v_call: TRBV7-2; j_call: TRBJ1-1; clone_size: many
cdr3_nt: TGTGCCAGCAGCTTGATGGGAAATGAAAAACTGTTTTTT; cdr3_aa: CASSLMGNEKLFF; d_call: NA; v_call: TRBV5-6; j_call: TRBJ1-4; clone_size: many
cdr3_nt: TGTGCCAGCAGCCCCGAAGGGGATTCTGGGGCCAACGTCCTGACTTTC; cdr3_aa: CASSPEGDSGANVLTF; d_call: NA; v_call: TRBV5-6; j_call: TRBJ2-6; clone_size: many
cdr3_nt: TGTGCCATCAGCCTACTAGCGGGAGTGGGTAATGAGCAGTTCTTC; cdr3_aa: CAISLLAGVGNEQFF; d_call: TRBD2; v_call: TRBV10-3; j_call: TRBJ2-1; clone_size: many
cdr3_nt: TGTGCCAGCAGCTTCGAAGGGGATGGCTACACCTTC; cdr3_aa: CASSFEGDGYTF; d_call: NA; v_call: TRBV7-8; j_call: TRBJ1-2; clone_size: many
cdr3_nt: TGTGCCAGCAGTCAACAGGGTTTGAACACTGAAGCTTTCTTT; cdr3_aa: CASSQQGLNTEAFF; d_call: NA; v_call: TRBV6-1; j_call: TRBJ1-1; clone_size: many
cdr3_nt: TGCAGTGCTAGACTGGCCAGATACAATGAGCAGTTCTTC; cdr3_aa: CSARLARYNEQFF; d_call: NA; v_call: TRBV20-1; j_call: TRBJ2-1; clone_size: many
cdr3_nt: TGTGCCAGCAGTGAAGCTAATAGCGGGAGGACCGGGGAGCTGTTTTTT; cdr3_aa: CASSEANSGRTGELFF; d_call: TRBD2; v_call: TRBV6-1; j_call: TRBJ2-2; clone_size: NA
cdr3_nt: TGCGCCAGCAGCCAAGTTCGGGGTTACTCCTACGAGCAGTACTTC; cdr3_aa: CASSQVRGYSYEQYF; d_call: NA; v_call: TRBV4-1; j_call: TRBJ2-7; clone_size: many
cdr3_nt: TGCAGCGTTGAAAGCGAGGGCAGACCTAACAATGAGCAGTTCTTC; cdr3_aa: CSVESEGRPNNEQFF; d_call: NA; v_call: TRBV29-1; j_call: TRBJ2-1; clone_size: NA
cdr3_nt: TGTGCCAGCAGCCCCGGGACAGCTATGAACACTGAAGCTTTCTTT; cdr3_aa: CASSPGTAMNTEAFF; d_call: TRBD1; v_call: TRBV7-9; j_call: TRBJ1-1; clone_size: many
cdr3_nt: TGTGCCAGCTCCCCGGGACAGGTCCAAGGTACGCAGTATTTT; cdr3_aa: CASSPGQVQGTQYF; d_call: TRBD1; v_call: TRBV18; j_call: TRBJ2-3; clone_size: many
cdr3_nt: TGTGCCATCAGCGATCCGGTACTAGGAATCTACGAGCAGTACTTC; cdr3_aa: CAISDPVLGIYEQYF; d_call: NA; v_call: TRBV6-1; j_call: TRBJ2-7; clone_size: NA
cdr3_nt: TGTGCCAGCACGCACGGGTCTCTTTACGAGCAGTACTTC; cdr3_aa: CASTHGSLYEQYF; d_call: NA; v_call: TRBV12-3/TRBV12-4; j_call: TRBJ2-7; clone_size: NA
cdr3_nt: TGTGCCAGCAGCTTGGCTAGCGCTGGGGAGCTGTTTTTT; cdr3_aa: CASSLASAGELFF; d_call: NA; v_call: TRBV5-6; j_call: TRBJ2-2; clone_size: many
cdr3_nt: TGTGCCTGGAGTGTAAAAGTTGGGGAGCAGTACTTC; cdr3_aa: CAWSVKVGEQYF; d_call: NA; v_call: TRBV30; j_call: TRBJ2-7; clone_size: few
cdr3_nt: TGCAGTGCTTCCCGTGACAATACAGGAAACACCATATATTTT; cdr3_aa: CSASRDNTGNTIYF; d_call: NA; v_call: TRBV20-1; j_call: TRBJ1-3; clone_size: many